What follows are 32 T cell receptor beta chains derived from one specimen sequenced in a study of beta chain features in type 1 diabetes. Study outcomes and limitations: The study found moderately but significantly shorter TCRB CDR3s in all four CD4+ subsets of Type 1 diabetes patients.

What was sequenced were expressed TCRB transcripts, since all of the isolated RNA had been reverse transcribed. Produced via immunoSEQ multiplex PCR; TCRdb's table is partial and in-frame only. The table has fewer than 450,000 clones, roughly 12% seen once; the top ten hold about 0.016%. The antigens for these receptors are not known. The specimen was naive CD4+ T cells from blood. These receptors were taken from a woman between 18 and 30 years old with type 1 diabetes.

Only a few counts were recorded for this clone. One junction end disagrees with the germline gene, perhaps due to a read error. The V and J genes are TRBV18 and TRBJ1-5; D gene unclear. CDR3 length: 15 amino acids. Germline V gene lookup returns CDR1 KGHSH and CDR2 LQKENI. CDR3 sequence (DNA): TGTGCCAGCTCCCCACAAGAGGTAGGCAATCAGCCCCAGCATTTT. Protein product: CASSPQEVGNQPQHF.

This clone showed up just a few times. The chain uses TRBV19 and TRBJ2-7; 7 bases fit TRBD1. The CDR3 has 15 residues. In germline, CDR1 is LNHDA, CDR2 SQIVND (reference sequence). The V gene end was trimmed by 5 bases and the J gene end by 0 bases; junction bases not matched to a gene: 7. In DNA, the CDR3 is TGTGCCAGTAGTCCCCGGACAGGTAGCTCCTACGAGCAGTACTTC. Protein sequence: CASSPRTGSSYEQYF.

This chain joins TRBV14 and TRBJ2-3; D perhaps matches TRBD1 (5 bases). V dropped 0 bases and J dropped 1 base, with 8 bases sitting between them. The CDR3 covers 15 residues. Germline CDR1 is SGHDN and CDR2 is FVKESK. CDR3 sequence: CASSQDRVRTDTQYF. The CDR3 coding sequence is TGTGCCAGCAGCCAAGACAGGGTACGCACAGATACGCAGTATTTT. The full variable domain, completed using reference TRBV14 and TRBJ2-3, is EAGVTQFPSHSVIEKGQTVTLRCDPISGHDNLYWYRRVMGKEIKFLLHFVKESKQDESGMPNNRFLAERTGGTYSTLKVQPAELEDSGVYFCASSQDRVRTDTQYFGPGTRLTVL.

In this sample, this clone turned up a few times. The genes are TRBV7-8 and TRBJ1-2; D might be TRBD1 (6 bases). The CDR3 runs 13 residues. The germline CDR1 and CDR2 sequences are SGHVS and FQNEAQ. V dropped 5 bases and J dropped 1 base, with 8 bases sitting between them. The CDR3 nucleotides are TGTGCCAGCAGCCTGGACAGTAACTATGGCTACACCTTC. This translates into CASSLDSNYGYTF. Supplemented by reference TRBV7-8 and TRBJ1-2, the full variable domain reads GAGVSQSPRYKVAKRGQDVALRCDPISGHVSLFWYQQALGQGPEFLTYFQNEAQLDKSGLPSDRFFAERPEGSVSTLKIQRTQQEDSAVYLCASSLDSNYGYTFGSGTRLTVV.

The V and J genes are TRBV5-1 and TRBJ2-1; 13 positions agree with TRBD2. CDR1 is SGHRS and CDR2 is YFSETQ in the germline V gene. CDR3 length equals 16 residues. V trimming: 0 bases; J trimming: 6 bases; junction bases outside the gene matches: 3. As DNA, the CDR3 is TGCGCCAGCAGCTTGGATGGGACTAGCGGGACCAATGAGCAGTTCTTC. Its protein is CASSLDGTSGTNEQFF.

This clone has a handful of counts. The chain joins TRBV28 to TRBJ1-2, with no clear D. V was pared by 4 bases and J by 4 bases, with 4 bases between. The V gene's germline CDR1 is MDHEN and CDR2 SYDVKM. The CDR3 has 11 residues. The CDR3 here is CASSSFYGYTF. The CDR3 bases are TGTGCCAGCAGTTCCTTCTATGGCTACACCTTC.

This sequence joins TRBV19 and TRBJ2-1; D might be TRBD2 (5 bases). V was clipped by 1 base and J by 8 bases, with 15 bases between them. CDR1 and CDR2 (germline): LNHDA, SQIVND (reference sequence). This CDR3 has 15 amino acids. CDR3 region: CASSIVYRDRDEQFF. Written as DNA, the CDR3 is TGTGCCAGTAGTATAGTCTACCGGGATCGGGATGAGCAGTTCTTC.

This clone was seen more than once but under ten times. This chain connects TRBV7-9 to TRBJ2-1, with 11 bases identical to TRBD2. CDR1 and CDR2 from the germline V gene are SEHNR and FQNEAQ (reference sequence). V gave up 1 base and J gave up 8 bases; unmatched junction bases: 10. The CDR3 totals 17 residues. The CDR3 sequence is CASSLGNSGRAIDEQFF. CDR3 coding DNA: TGTGCCAGCAGCTTAGGGAATAGCGGGAGGGCCATCGATGAGCAGTTCTTC.

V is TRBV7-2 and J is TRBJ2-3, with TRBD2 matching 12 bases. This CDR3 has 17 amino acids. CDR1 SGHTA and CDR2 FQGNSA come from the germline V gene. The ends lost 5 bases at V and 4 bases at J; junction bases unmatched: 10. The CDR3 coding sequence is TGTGCCAGCAGCAAGAAACTGACTAGCGGGAGCGCAGATACGCAGTATTTT. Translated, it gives CASSKKLTSGSADTQYF. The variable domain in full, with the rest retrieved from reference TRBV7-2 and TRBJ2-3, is GAGVSQSPSNKVTEKGKDVELRCDPISGHTALYWYRQSLGQGLEFLIYFQGNSAPDKSGLPSDRFSAERTGGSVSTLTIQRTQQEDSAVYLCASSKKLTSGSADTQYFGPGTRLTVL.

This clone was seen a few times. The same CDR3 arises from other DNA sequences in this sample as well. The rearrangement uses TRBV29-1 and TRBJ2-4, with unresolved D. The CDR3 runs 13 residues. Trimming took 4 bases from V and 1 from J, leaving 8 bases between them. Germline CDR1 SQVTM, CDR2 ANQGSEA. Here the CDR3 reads CSVAELAKNIQYF. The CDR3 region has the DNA TGCAGCGTTGCCGAGCTGGCCAAAAACATTCAGTACTTC. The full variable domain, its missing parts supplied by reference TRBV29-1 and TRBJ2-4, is SAVISQKPSRDICQRGTSLTIQCQVDSQVTMMFWYRQQPGQSLTLIATANQGSEATYESGFVIDKFPISRPNLTFSTLTVSNMSPEDSSIYLCSVAELAKNIQYFGAGTRLSVL.

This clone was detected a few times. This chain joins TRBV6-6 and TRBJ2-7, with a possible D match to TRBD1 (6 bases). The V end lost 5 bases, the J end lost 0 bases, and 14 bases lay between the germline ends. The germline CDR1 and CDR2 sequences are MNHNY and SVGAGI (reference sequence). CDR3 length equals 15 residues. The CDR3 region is CASSTGPANSYEQYV. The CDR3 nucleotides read TGTGCCAGCAGTACAGGGCCAGCGAACTCCTACGAGCAGTACGTC.

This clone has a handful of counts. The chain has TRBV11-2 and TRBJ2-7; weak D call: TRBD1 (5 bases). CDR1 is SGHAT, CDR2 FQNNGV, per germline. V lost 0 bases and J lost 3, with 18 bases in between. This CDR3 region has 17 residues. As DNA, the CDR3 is TGTGCCAGCAGCTTAGATCAAGGCAGGGTTATCATCTACGAGCAGTACGTC. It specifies CASSLDQGRVIIYEQYV.

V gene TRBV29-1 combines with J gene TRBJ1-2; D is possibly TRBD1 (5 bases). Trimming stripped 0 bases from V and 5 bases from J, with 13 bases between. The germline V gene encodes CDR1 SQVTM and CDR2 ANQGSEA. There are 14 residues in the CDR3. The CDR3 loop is CSVEDQGTPYGYTF. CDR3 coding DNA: TGCAGCGTTGAAGATCAGGGAACCCCATATGGCTACACCTTC.

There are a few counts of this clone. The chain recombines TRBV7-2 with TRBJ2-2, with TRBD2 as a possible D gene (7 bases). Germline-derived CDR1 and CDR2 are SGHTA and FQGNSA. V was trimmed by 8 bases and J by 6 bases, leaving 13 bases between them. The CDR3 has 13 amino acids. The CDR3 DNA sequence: TGTGCCAGCCCCCTAGGGGGGGCCGGGGAGCTGTTTTTT. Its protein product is CASPLGGAGELFF.

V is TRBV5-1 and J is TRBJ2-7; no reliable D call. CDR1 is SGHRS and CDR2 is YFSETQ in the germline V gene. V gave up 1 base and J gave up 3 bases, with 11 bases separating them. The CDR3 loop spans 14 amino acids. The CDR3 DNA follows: TGCGCCAGCAGCTTGCCCGGGTCCTACTACGAGCAGTACTTC. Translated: CASSLPGSYYEQYF. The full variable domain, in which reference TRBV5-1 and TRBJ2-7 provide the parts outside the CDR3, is KAGVTQTPRYLIKTRGQQVTLSCSPISGHRSVSWYQQTPGQGLQFLFEYFSETQRNKGNFPGRFSGRQFSNSRSEMNVSTLELGDSALYLCASSLPGSYYEQYFGPGTRLTVT.

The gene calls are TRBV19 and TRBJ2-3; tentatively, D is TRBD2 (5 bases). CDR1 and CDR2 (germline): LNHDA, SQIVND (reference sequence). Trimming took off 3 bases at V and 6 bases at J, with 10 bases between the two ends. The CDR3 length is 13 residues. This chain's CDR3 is CASSIEGLDTQYF. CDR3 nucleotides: TGTGCCAGTAGTATCGAGGGTTTGGATACGCAGTATTTT.

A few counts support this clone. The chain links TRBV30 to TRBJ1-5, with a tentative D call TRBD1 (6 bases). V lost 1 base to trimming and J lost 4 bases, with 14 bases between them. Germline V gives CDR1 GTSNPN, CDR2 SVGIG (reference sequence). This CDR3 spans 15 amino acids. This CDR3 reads CAWSEWSGANQPQHF. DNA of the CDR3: TGTGCCTGGAGTGAGTGGTCAGGGGCTAATCAGCCCCAGCATTTT.

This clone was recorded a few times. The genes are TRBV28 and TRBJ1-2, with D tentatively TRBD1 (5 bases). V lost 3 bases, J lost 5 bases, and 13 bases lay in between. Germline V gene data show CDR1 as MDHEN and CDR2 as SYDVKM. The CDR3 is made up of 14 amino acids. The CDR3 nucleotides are TGTGCCAGCAGTTTGGCGGCAGGGATTTATGGCTACACCTTC. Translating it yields CASSLAAGIYGYTF.

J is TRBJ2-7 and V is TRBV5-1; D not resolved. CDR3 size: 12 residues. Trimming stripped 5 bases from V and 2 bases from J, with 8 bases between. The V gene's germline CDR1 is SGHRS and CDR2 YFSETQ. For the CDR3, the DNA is TGCGCCAGCAGAGCCGGTCCCTACGAGCAGTACTTC. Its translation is CASRAGPYEQYF.

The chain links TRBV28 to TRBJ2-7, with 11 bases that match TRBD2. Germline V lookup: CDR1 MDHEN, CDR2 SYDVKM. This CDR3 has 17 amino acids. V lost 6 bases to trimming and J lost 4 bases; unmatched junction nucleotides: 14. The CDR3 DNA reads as TGTGCCAGCAGACCTCGGACTAGCGGGTCCTTCTTTTACGAGCAGTACTTC. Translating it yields CASRPRTSGSFFYEQYF. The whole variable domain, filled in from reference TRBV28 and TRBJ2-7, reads DVKVTQSSRYLVKRTGEKVFLECVQDMDHENMFWYRQDPGLGLRLIYFSYDVKMKEKGDIPEGYSVSREKKERFSLILESASTNQTSMYLCASRPRTSGSFFYEQYFGPGTRLTVT.

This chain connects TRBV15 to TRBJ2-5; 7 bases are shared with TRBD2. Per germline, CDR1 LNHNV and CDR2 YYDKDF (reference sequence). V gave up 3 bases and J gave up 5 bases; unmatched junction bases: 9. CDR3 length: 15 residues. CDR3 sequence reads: CATSSSRVLAETQYF. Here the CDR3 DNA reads TGTGCCACCAGCAGCAGCAGAGTACTAGCGGAGACCCAGTACTTC.

The CDR3 DNA follows: TGTGCCAGCAGCTTAGATGGGACTGAAACCTACGAGCAGTACTTC. Translating it yields CASSLDGTETYEQYF. This chain links TRBV11-2 with TRBJ2-7; tentative D call: TRBD2 (6 bases). Germline CDR1 SGHAT, CDR2 FQNNGV. The CDR3 contains 15 residues. Trimming shortened V by 0 bases and J by 2 bases, and 11 bases separated the two germline ends. The full variable domain, its missing parts supplied by reference TRBV11-2 and TRBJ2-7, is EAGVAQSPRYKIIEKRQSVAFWCNPISGHATLYWYQQILGQGPKLLIQFQNNGVVDDSQLPKDRFSAERLKGVDSTLKIQPAKLEDSAVYLCASSLDGTETYEQYFGPGTRLTVT.

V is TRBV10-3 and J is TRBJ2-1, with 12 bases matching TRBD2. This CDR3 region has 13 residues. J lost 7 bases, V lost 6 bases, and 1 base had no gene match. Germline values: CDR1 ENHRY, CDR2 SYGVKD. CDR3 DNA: TGTGCCATCAGCGGGACTAGCGGGAATGAGCAGTTCTTC. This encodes CAISGTSGNEQFF.

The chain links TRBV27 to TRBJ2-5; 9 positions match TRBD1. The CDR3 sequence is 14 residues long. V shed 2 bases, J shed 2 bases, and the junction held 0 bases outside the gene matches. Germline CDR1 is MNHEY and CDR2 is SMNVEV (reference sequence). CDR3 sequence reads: CASSLGTGQETQYF. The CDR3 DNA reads TGTGCCAGCAGTTTAGGGACAGGGCAAGAGACCCAGTACTTC.

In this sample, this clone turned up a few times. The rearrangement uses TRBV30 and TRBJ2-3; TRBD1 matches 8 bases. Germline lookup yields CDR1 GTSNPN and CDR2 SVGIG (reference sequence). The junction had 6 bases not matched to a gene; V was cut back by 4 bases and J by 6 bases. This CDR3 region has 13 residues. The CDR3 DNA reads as TGTGCCTGGACAGGGGGCCACGGGGATACGCAGTATTTT. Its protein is CAWTGGHGDTQYF. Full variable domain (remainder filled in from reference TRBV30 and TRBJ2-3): SQTIHQWPATLVQPVGSPLSLECTVEGTSNPNLYWYRQAAGRGLQLLFYSVGIGQISSEVPQNLSASRPQDRQFILSSKKLLLSDSGFYLCAWTGGHGDTQYFGPGTRLTVL.

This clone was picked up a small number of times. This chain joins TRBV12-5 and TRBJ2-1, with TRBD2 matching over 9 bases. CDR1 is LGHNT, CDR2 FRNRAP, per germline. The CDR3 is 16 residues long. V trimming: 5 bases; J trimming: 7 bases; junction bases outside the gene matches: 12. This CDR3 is CASGTKREEGENEQFF. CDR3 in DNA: TGTGCTAGTGGTACGAAGCGGGAGGAGGGAGAGAATGAGCAGTTCTTC.

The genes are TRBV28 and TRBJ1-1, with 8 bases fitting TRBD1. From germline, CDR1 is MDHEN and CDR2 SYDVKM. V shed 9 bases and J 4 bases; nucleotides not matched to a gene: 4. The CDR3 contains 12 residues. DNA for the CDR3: TGTGCCAGTAAAGACAGGGGCACTGAAGCTTTCTTT. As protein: CASKDRGTEAFF.

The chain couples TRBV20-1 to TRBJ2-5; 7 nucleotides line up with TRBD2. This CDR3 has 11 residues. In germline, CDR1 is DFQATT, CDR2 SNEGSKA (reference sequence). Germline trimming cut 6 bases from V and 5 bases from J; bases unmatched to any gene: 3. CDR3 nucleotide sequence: TGCAGTGCAACTAGCGAGGAGACCCAGTACTTC. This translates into CSATSEETQYF.

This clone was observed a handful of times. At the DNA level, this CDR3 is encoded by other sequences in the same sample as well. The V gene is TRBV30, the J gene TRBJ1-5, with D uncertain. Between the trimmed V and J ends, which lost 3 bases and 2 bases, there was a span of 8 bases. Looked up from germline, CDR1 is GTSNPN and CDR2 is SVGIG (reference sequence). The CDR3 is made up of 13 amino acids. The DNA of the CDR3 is TGTGCCTGGAGCGTAGAGGGCAATCAGCCCCAGCATTTT. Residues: CAWSVEGNQPQHF.

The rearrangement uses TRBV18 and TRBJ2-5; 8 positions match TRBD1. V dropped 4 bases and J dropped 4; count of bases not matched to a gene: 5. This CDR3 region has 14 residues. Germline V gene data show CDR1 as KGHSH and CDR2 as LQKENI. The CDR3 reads CASSHGQGPETQYF. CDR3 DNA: TGTGCCAGCTCACACGGACAGGGTCCAGAGACCCAGTACTTC.

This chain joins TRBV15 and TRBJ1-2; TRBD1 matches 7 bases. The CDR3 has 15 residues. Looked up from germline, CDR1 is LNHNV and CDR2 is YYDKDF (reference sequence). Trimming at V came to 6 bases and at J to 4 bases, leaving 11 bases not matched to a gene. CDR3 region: CATRGPDRFAYGYTF. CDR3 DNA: TGTGCCACCAGGGGCCCGGACAGGTTCGCCTATGGCTACACCTTC.

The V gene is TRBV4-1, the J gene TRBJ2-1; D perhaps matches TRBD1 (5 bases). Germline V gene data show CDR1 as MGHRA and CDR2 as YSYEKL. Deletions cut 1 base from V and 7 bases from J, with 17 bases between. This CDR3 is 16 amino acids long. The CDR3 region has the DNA TGCGCCAGCAGCCAAGCATCACAGGCCGGATGGAATGAGCAGTTCTTC. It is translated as CASSQASQAGWNEQFF.